Listed below are T cell receptor beta chains from one sample, sequenced in a study of blood T cells in healthy people across ages. TCRdb reprocessed the 5' RACE reads via MiXCR and lists one record per CDR3 protein. The sample has approximately 810,000 distinct CDR3 sequences, more than 25% seen once. The sample comprised blood. These receptors all stem from a woman of 80 years or more in good health. CDR3s include the opening cysteine and the closing phenylalanine or tryptophan.

V: TRBV6-2/TRBV6-3
length: 15
J: TRBJ2-6
CDR3: CASRSHSSGANVLTF

V: TRBV21-1
length: 14
J: TRBJ2-5
CDR3: CASKGTGSPETQYF

V: TRBV7-2
length: 14
J: TRBJ2-5
CDR3: CASTQQGGQETQYF

V: TRBV6-1
length: 15
J: TRBJ2-5
CDR3: CASTPTGARRETQYF

V: TRBV27
length: 15
J: TRBJ1-2
CDR3: CASSLYRGPVDGYTF

V: TRBV2
length: 15
J: TRBJ1-5
CDR3: CASSEWTATAGPQHF

V: TRBV5-6
length: 16
J: TRBJ2-2
CDR3: CASSSLGGVGTGELFF

V: TRBV6-6
length: 14
J: TRBJ1-1
CDR3: CASSPRGMNTEAFF

V: TRBV20-1
length: 11
J: TRBJ2-4
CDR3: CSAEGQNIQYF

V: TRBV20-1
length: 14
J: TRBJ1-6
CDR3: CSAGGQVYNSPLHF

V: TRBV7-2
length: 13
J: TRBJ1-2
CDR3: CASSSGTPSGYTF

V: TRBV20-1
length: 12
J: TRBJ2-5
CDR3: CSADGQRETQYF

V: TRBV7-9
length: 16
J: TRBJ2-1
CDR3: CASSLGTSGIYNEQFF

V: TRBV10-3
length: 14
J: TRBJ2-7
CDR3: CAISRTGITYEQYF

V: TRBV27
length: 13
J: TRBJ2-7
CDR3: CAGSLSTGYEQYF

V: TRBV4-3
length: 16
J: TRBJ2-5
CDR3: CASSQGGTSHLETQYF

V: TRBV27
length: 17
J: TRBJ2-3
CDR3: CASSLGLVGGPTDTQYF

V: TRBV5-4
length: 14
J: TRBJ2-3
CDR3: CASSTTSSTDTQYF

V: TRBV6-6
length: 13
J: TRBJ2-5
CDR3: CASTHPGSETQYF

V: TRBV3-1
length: 13
J: TRBJ2-4
CDR3: CASSATIQNIQYF

V: TRBV20-1
length: 14
J: TRBJ1-6
CDR3: CSARVAGGGSPLHF

V: TRBV6-1
length: 15
J: TRBJ2-7
CDR3: CASSEGLAGSYEQYF

V: TRBV6-5
length: 16
J: TRBJ2-3
CDR3: CASSYSTRGAPDTQYF

V: TRBV12-3/TRBV12-4
length: 12
J: TRBJ2-3
CDR3: CASSLKREAQYF

V: TRBV20-1
length: 12
J: TRBJ1-1
CDR3: CSASGGDTEAFF

V: TRBV20-1
length: 14
J: TRBJ2-5
CDR3: CSARDIQGQETQYF

V: TRBV7-6
length: 17
J: TRBJ2-1
CDR3: CASSLALYRGGVDEQFF

V: TRBV5-8
length: 14
J: -
CDR3: CAGSLWQGDYEQYF

V: TRBV21-1
length: 15
J: TRBJ1-4
CDR3: CASSKGWGTDEKLFF

V: TRBV6-2/TRBV6-3
length: 16
J: TRBJ2-3
CDR3: CASRNLRGTGVYTQYF

V: TRBV4-3
length: 16
J: TRBJ2-3
CDR3: CASSQDRDEHGDTQYF

V: TRBV28
length: 16
J: TRBJ2-1
CDR3: CASSSRGGVNYNEQFF

V: TRBV12-3/TRBV12-4
length: 14
J: TRBJ2-3
CDR3: CASSLLASTDTQYF

V: TRBV6-5
length: 15
J: TRBJ1-5
CDR3: CASSKDRGLNQPQHF

V: TRBV7-8
length: 16
J: TRBJ2-3
CDR3: CASSLLGRRYTDTQYF

V: TRBV5-5
length: 13
J: TRBJ2-7
CDR3: CASSRGQGSAQYF

V: TRBV6-2/TRBV6-3
length: 14
J: TRBJ2-7
CDR3: CASSYTAREYEQYF

V: TRBV4-3
length: 16
J: TRBJ2-3
CDR3: CASSQGGGGAPDTQYF

V: TRBV7-6
length: 14
J: TRBJ1-4
CDR3: CASSPQRANEKRFF

V: TRBV12-3/TRBV12-4
length: 15
J: TRBJ2-5
CDR3: CASSLMGQGKNEQYF

V: TRBV7-9
length: 17
J: TRBJ1-4
CDR3: CASSLASWGQGDEKLFF

V: TRBV20-1
length: 14
J: TRBJ2-5
CDR3: CSASSSGIQETQYF

V: TRBV5-6
length: 16
J: TRBJ1-3
CDR3: CASSSLQDNSGNTIYF

V: TRBV5-1
length: 14
J: TRBJ2-5
CDR3: CASSAGQPQETQYF

V: TRBV18
length: 13
J: TRBJ1-2
CDR3: CASSPQNRVDYTF

V: TRBV10-3
length: 15
J: TRBJ1-3
CDR3: CAISAGALSGNTIYF

V: TRBV4-1
length: 13
J: TRBJ2-5
CDR3: CASSQQGWETQYF

V: TRBV6-6
length: 13
J: TRBJ1-4
CDR3: CASSYVGGEKLFF

V: TRBV30
length: 17
J: TRBJ2-3
CDR3: CAWSPGLAGSAPDTQYF

V: TRBV20-1
length: 15
J: TRBJ1-5
CDR3: CSARAWTGNNQPQHF

V: TRBV6-6
length: 14
J: TRBJ2-3
CDR3: CASSTGTGGDTQYF

V: TRBV10-3
length: 15
J: TRBJ1-1
CDR3: CAISERQLLNTEAFF

V: TRBV24-1
length: 12
J: TRBJ1-1
CDR3: CATSDRTGEAFF

V: TRBV11-2
length: 16
J: TRBJ2-2
CDR3: CASSRLRTSDTGELFF

V: TRBV5-1
length: 13
J: TRBJ2-3
CDR3: CASSGYSTDTQYF

V: TRBV4-3
length: 17
J: TRBJ2-5
CDR3: CASSQSLSSGRQETQYF

V: TRBV6-1
length: 14
J: TRBJ2-1
CDR3: CASFPGGLYNEQFF

V: TRBV20-1
length: 18
J: TRBJ2-5
CDR3: CSARAPDSTGGIQETQYF

V: TRBV7-2
length: 13
J: TRBJ2-5
CDR3: CASSLNTGFGGYF